This is a list of T cell receptor beta chains from one sample in a study of cytomegalovirus exposure and HLA in healthy donors. The method was immunoSEQ multiplex PCR; TCRdb's version includes in-frame clones alone and lacks a portion of them. The data hold 90,000 or so clones, with approximately 85% observed a single time. Sequencing used PBMCs. The receptors originated from a man aged 25-40 years in good health and CMV-seropositive. CDR3s include the opening cysteine and the closing phenylalanine or tryptophan. A D gene is named only where the DNA matches it firmly. Only part of the rows carry a size: once, few, many, or a class if the clone is expanded.

d_gene,j_gene,v_gene,abundance,CDR3nt,CDR3aa
.,TRBJ1-4,TRBV18,few,TGTGCCAGCTCAGCGAATATCGGCGGGTCCAATGAAAAACTGTTTTTT,CASSANIGGSNEKLFF
.,TRBJ1-4,TRBV27,.,TGTGCCAGCAGTTCTTATTTGGCAGGCCGACGAGGGGGTAATGAAAAACTGTTTTTT,CASSSYLAGRRGGNEKLFF
TRBD1,TRBJ1-1,TRBV6-5,.,TGTGCCAGCAGTGGACCAGGGGGCACTGAAGCTTTCTTT,CASSGPGGTEAFF
TRBD1,TRBJ2-1,TRBV9,.,TGTGCCAGCAGCGTAGTAGGGACAGGGGGCAATGAGCAGTTCTTC,CASSVVGTGGNEQFF
.,TRBJ2-7,TRBV4-3,.,TGCGCCAGCAGCCAAGTTGGGGGGTACGAGCAGTACTTC,CASSQVGGYEQYF
.,TRBJ1-2,TRBV28,.,TGTGCCAGCAGTTTGGAGGGTTTATACGGCTACACCTTC,CASSLEGLYGYTF
.,TRBJ2-1,TRBV11-3,.,TGTGCCAGCAGCTTACCTCCCGGGGATGAGCAGTTCTTC,CASSLPPGDEQFF
TRBD2,TRBJ2-1,TRBV2,.,TGTGCCAGCAGTGGACTAGCGGGATACAATGAGCAGTTCTTC,CASSGLAGYNEQFF
.,TRBJ1-4,TRBV28,.,TGTGCCAGCCTCCAGGGACAAAATAATGAAAAACTGTTTTTT,CASLQGQNNEKLFF
.,TRBJ2-1,TRBV7-7,.,TGTGCCAGCAGCCCGGGACAAGCGAATGAGCAGTTCTTC,CASSPGQANEQFF
TRBD1,TRBJ1-5,TRBV5-6,.,TGTGCCAGCAGCTCAACCGGGACAGGCAATCAGCCCCAGCATTTT,CASSSTGTGNQPQHF
.,TRBJ1-1,TRBV2,few,TGTGCCAGCAGTCCCCTAACCACTGAAGCTTTCTTT,CASSPLTTEAFF
TRBD2,TRBJ2-1,TRBV7-9,once,TGTGCCAGCAGTTGGACTAGCGGGACCTACAATGAGCAGTTCTTC,CASSWTSGTYNEQFF
TRBD1,TRBJ2-1,TRBV6-5,.,TGTGCCAGCAGTTACTCGGACAGGGGGTGGTGGAATGAGCAGTTCTTC,CASSYSDRGWWNEQFF
TRBD1,TRBJ1-5,TRBV27,.,TGTGCCAGCAGTCCCAGACAGGGAGACGGCAATCAGCCCCAGCATTTT,CASSPRQGDGNQPQHF
TRBD2,TRBJ2-1,TRBV18,.,TGTGCCAGCTCACCACCGGGCGGGAGGACCTACAATGAGCAGTTCTTC,CASSPPGGRTYNEQFF
.,TRBJ1-2,TRBV16,.,TGTGCCAGCAGCCAATCCCCGACTATTCGAGGCTACACCTTC,CASSQSPTIRGYTF
TRBD1,TRBJ2-3,TRBV30,.,TGTGCCTGGAGTGTACAGGGGACGTTTGGAGATACGCAGTATTTT,CAWSVQGTFGDTQYF
TRBD1,TRBJ2-7,TRBV6-5,.,TGTGCCAGCAGGGCCGGGACAGGGGGTTCCTACGAGCAGTACTTC,CASRAGTGGSYEQYF
.,TRBJ2-7,TRBV5-6,.,TGTGCCAGCAGCTCGACAGTGTCCTACGAGCAGTACTTC,CASSSTVSYEQYF
TRBD2,TRBJ2-1,TRBV5-5,.,TGTGCCAGCAGCCCTCTCGGCGGGAGGGCCGACAATGAGCAGTTCTTC,CASSPLGGRADNEQFF
.,TRBJ2-1,TRBV9,once,TGTGCCAGCAGCGCCGGAGTGGGTTACAATGAGCAGTTCTTC,CASSAGVGYNEQFF
.,TRBJ2-7,TRBV6-5,.,TGTGCCAGCAGTTACTCTGGCGGGATGGGCTACGAGCAGTACTTC,CASSYSGGMGYEQYF
TRBD2,TRBJ2-7,TRBV28,.,TGTGCCAGCATCGGAAGCGGGGGGAGCACCTACGAGCAGTACTTC,CASIGSGGSTYEQYF
.,TRBJ1-3,TRBV13,.,TGTGCCAGCAGCTTAGTTGGGGGGATCTCTGGAAACACCATATATTTT,CASSLVGGISGNTIYF